This T cell receptor (beta chain) originates from a study of glioma-infiltrating T cells. With regard to this clonotype: What it recognizes is unknown.

Using RNA template, CDR3s of TCR alpha and beta were amplified with iRepertoire arm-PCR. Input was 100-400 ng of tissue mRNA or PBMC total RNA. TCRdb reprocessed the multiplex PCR reads via MiXCR and lists one record per CDR3 protein. The sample has under 150,000 distinct CDR3 sequences; about two fifths are singletons. General study points: Tissue and blood shared very few CDR3 sequences. Gliomas, especially low-grade, showed above-expected tissue-blood divergence; non-neoplastic patients showed below.

Trimming took off 3 bases at V and 0 bases at J, with 6 bases between the two ends. The V gene's germline CDR1 is MNHNS and CDR2 SASEGT. The CDR3 has 15 amino acids. The chain is built from TRBV6-1 and TRBJ2-6; D not resolved. This clonotype originated in a human donor with low-grade glioma or glioblastoma, undergoing nonglioma brain surgery, or in good health (not recorded which). Sample: glioma tissue, nonneoplastic brain tissue, or PBMCs (not recorded which). This CDR3 reads CASSEESSGANVLTF. In nucleotides, the CDR3 is TGTGCCAGCAGTGAGGAGAGCTCTGGGGCCAACGTCCTGACTTTC.